This T cell receptor beta chain was captured by sequencing in a study of blood T cell repertoires in COVID-19. Study context: Donors in the United States, Italy and Spain gave samples during acute or convalescent COVID-19. T cells, B-cell-depleted T cells, or PBMCs provided the cDNA or gDNA that served as material.

Original processing methods: Reference gene primer amplification yielded estimated nucleated cell counts. Sequencing used immunoSEQ multiplex PCR; TCRdb keeps in-frame clones, though not all of them. V and J calls and clone size follow that table, whereas D and trimming were derived from the DNA. Of 68,000 or so clones in the sample, roughly 80% were seen once. V lost 6 bases and J lost 4; bases outside the gene matches: 4. Germline assignment: CDR1 SQVTM and CDR2 ANQGSEA. This CDR3 is 12 amino acids long. The source is a human donor in a cohort sampled during active COVID-19. This chain uses TRBV29-1 with TRBJ1-1; 8 positions agree with TRBD1. Specimen: peripheral blood. The CDR3 bases are TGCAGCGTCAGACAGGGGTCCACTGAAGCTTTCTTT. As protein: CSVRQGSTEAFF.